This entry concerns a single TCR beta chain. Its antigen remains unidentified. This specimen comes from a study of CD8 T cells in ankylosing spondylitis. Overall study results and limits: Reportedly, matched ankylosing spondylitis synovial fluid was significantly enriched for disease-linked clones.

Each CDR3 protein is one row after TCRdb ran MiXCR on the 5' RACE reads. The sample includes about 360,000 distinct CDR3 sequences, 20% of them seen just once. Germline assignment: CDR1 SGHRS and CDR2 YFSETQ. Trimming removed 4 bases from V and 3 bases from J; junction bases left unmatched: 13. The CDR3 is 16 amino acids. The sample taken for sequencing was blood, either unsorted or a sorted T cell fraction (not recorded which). The chain is built from TRBV5-1 and TRBJ2-7; the match to TRBD1 covers 7 bases. The sequence derives from a male donor with ankylosing spondylitis or in good health (not recorded which). For the CDR3, the DNA is TGCGCCAGCAGCATCACCCAGGGGGTTCCACTCTACGAGCAGTACTTC. Translated: CASSITQGVPLYEQYF.